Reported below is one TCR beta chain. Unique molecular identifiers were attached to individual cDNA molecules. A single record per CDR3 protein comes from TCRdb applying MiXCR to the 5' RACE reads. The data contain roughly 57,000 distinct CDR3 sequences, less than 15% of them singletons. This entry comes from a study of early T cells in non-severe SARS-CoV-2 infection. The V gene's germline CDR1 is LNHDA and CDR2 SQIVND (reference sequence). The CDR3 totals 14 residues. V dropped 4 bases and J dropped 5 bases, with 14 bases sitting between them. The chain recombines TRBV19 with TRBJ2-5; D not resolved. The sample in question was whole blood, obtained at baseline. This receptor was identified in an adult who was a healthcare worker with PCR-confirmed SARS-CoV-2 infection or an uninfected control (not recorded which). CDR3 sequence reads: CASSRTGWLETQYF. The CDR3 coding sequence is TGTGCCAGTAGTAGAACGGGTTGGTTGGAGACCCAGTACTTC.